The 23 T cell receptor beta chains below all came from one sample that was sequenced in a study of T cells in Graves' hyperthyroidism and ophthalmopathy. Using RNA transcripts as the source, TCR beta CDR3 regions were amplified. When the TCR CDR3 underwent first-round RT-PCR, the HTBI primer set was used. In TCRdb, the multiplex PCR reads were re-called with MiXCR into one record per CDR3 protein. The data hold about 360,000 distinct CDR3 sequences, with around 14% observed a single time. Sequences were obtained from blood. The receptors originated from a woman under 30 with Graves' hyperthyroidism.

This clonotype was detected many times. The chain recombines TRBV5-1 with TRBJ1-5; D not certain. CDR1 and CDR2 (germline): SGHRS, YFSETQ. Trimming stripped 7 bases from V and 6 bases from J, with 11 bases between. The CDR3 runs to 12 residues. The CDR3 nucleotides are TGCGCCAGCCTGCCCAAACCTCAGCCCCAGCATTTT. As protein: CASLPKPQPQHF.

Ten or more counts support this clonotype. V is TRBV27 and J is TRBJ2-5; 8 bases fit TRBD2. This CDR3 spans 18 amino acids. Germline V gene data show CDR1 as MNHEY and CDR2 as SMNVEV (reference sequence). With V trimmed by 6 bases and J by 0 bases, 15 bases remained unmatched. CDR3 DNA: TGTGCCAGCAGGAGGGACTCGGGAGGGGGAGCGTACCAAGAGACCCAGTACTTC. It is translated as CASRRDSGGGAYQETQYF.

In its sample, this clonotype was seen a few times. The V and J genes are TRBV24-1 and TRBJ2-3; tentative D call: TRBD2 (6 bases). V was clipped by 6 bases and J by 1 base, with 10 bases between them. CDR3 length: 14 amino acids. Per the germline V gene, CDR1 is KGHDR and CDR2 is SFDVKD. The DNA for the CDR3 is TGTGCCACCAGTCCGGGACTCGGCACAGATACGCAGTATTTT. It yields the protein CATSPGLGTDTQYF.

This sequence joins TRBV18 and TRBJ2-5; perhaps TRBD1 as D (6 bases). Germline lookup yields CDR1 KGHSH and CDR2 LQKENI. Trimming shortened V by 5 bases and J by 2 bases, and 15 bases separated the two germline ends. The CDR3 sequence is 15 residues long. The CDR3 bases are TGTGCCAGCTCAACCATCAGGGGCAGGCAAGAGACCCAGTACTTC. It encodes CASSTIRGRQETQYF.

The V gene is TRBV6-1, the J gene TRBJ2-7, with 7 bases identical to TRBD1. Germline-derived CDR1 and CDR2 are MNHNS and SASEGT. The CDR3 is 15 residues long. Germline trimming cut 11 bases from V and 0 bases from J; bases unmatched to any gene: 13. The CDR3 spells CADSTLTGSSYEQYF. CDR3 nucleotide sequence: TGTGCCGACAGTACCTTGACAGGGAGCTCCTACGAGCAGTACTTC.

Only a few counts were recorded for this clonotype. This chain uses TRBV28 with TRBJ1-2, with TRBD1 matching 11 bases. The CDR3 has 15 amino acids. Germline V gene sequence: CDR1 MDHEN, CDR2 SYDVKM. V shed 6 bases, J shed 4 bases, and the junction held 7 bases outside the gene matches. CDR3 loop: CASSPGQGALYGYTF. The CDR3 bases are TGTGCCAGCAGCCCCGGACAGGGGGCACTCTATGGCTACACCTTC.

This clonotype appeared many times. The J gene is TRBJ2-1, the V gene TRBV6-2 or TRBV6-3, with 11 bases aligning to TRBD2. The germline V gene encodes CDR1 MNHEY and CDR2 SVGEGT. The CDR3 totals 17 residues. V lost 5 bases to trimming and J lost 4 bases; unmatched junction nucleotides: 10. The CDR3 coding sequence is TGTGCCAGCAGTCCCGCCTACCGGACTAGCGGGTACAATGAGCAGTTCTTC. It codes for CASSPAYRTSGYNEQFF.

The table lists this clonotype with many counts. CDR3 sequence reads: CSAPRQGANTGELFF. In DNA form, the CDR3 reads TGCAGTGCTCCCAGACAGGGCGCGAACACCGGGGAGCTGTTTTTT. This sequence joins TRBV20-1 and TRBJ2-2; 7 bases fit TRBD1. The trim removed 5 bases at V and 0 bases at J, leaving 6 bases unmatched. Germline V CDR1 and CDR2: DFQATT, SNEGSKA (reference sequence). The CDR3 extends over 15 amino acids.

This clonotype has a handful of counts. The chain links TRBV6-6 to TRBJ2-2, with 7 bases matching TRBD1. After removal of 2 bases from V and 1 base from J, the junction contained 10 bases not matched to a gene. The CDR3 runs to 18 residues. Germline CDR1 and CDR2: MNHNY and SVGAGI (reference sequence). The CDR3 nucleotides read TGTGCCAGCAGTTACCGGCGGTCCGGGACAGTGAACACCGGGGAGCTGTTTTTT. This codes for CASSYRRSGTVNTGELFF.

Ten or more counts support this clonotype. The chain couples TRBV3-1 to TRBJ2-1; D gene unclear. V dropped 0 bases and J dropped 5 bases, with 11 bases sitting between them. The CDR3 consists of 15 residues. Germline CDR1 and CDR2: LGHDT and YNNKEL (reference sequence). CDR3 protein: CASSQESDGNNEQFF. The CDR3 DNA sequence: TGTGCCAGCAGCCAAGAGAGCGACGGTAACAATGAGCAGTTCTTC.

To note about this clonotype: A much larger clone differs by one base, so this may be a read error. The CDR3 does not close with the conserved phenylalanine or tryptophan, likely indicating a read error. The CDR3 region is CASTPHEFAPEAFL. CDR3 DNA: TGTGCCAGCACCCCACATGAGTTTGCCCCTGAAGCTTTCCTT. This sequence joins TRBV28 and TRBJ1-1; D gene ambiguous. The V end lost 7 bases, the J end lost 6 bases, and 18 bases lay between the germline ends. This CDR3 spans 14 amino acids. The V gene's germline CDR1 is MDHEN and CDR2 SYDVKM.

A few counts support this clonotype. The chain is built from TRBV20-1 and TRBJ1-6; D remains ambiguous. Germline V gives CDR1 DFQATT, CDR2 SNEGSKA (reference sequence). The CDR3 runs 14 residues. V lost 3 bases, J lost 0 bases, and 6 bases lay in between. This CDR3 is CSARESSYNSPLHF. The DNA for the CDR3 is TGCAGTGCTAGGGAGAGCTCCTATAATTCACCCCTCCACTTT.

This clonotype has a count of ten or more. V usage is TRBV18 and J usage is TRBJ1-1; D is unclear. Germline values: CDR1 KGHSH, CDR2 LQKENI. V lost 0 bases to trimming and J lost 0 bases, with 8 bases between them. This CDR3 region has 15 residues. CDR3 DNA: TGTGCCAGCTCACCACCGGTTAGATTGAACACTGAAGCTTTCTTT. It codes for CASSPPVRLNTEAFF.

This clonotype has at least ten counts. The rearrangement joins TRBV6-1 to TRBJ1-1; tentatively, D is TRBD1 (6 bases). The V and J ends lost 5 bases and 3 bases respectively, with 10 bases between them. The germline V gene encodes CDR1 MNHNS and CDR2 SASEGT. This CDR3 comprises 13 residues. CDR3 DNA: TGTGCCAGCAGTACCCGGACAGACACTGAAGCTTTCTTT. It codes for CASSTRTDTEAFF.

This clonotype has ten or more counts. The rearrangement joins TRBV20-1 to TRBJ2-7; D remains unclear. The CDR3 spans 11 residues. Trimming removed 3 bases at V and 3 bases at J, with 6 bases between. Germline V CDR1 and CDR2: DFQATT, SNEGSKA (reference sequence). CDR3 in DNA: TGCAGTGCTAGTTTAAACTACGAGCAGTACTTC. Translated, it gives CSASLNYEQYF.

This clonotype was seen only a few times. The gene calls are TRBV20-1 and TRBJ2-6; D unclear. Germline CDR1 reads DFQATT; CDR2 reads SNEGSKA (reference sequence). CDR3 size: 14 residues. V was shortened by 6 bases and J by 0 bases, with 9 bases between the two germline ends. CDR3 sequence reads: CSAPTVSGANVLTF. CDR3 coding DNA: TGCAGTGCCCCGACGGTCTCTGGGGCCAACGTCCTGACTTTC.

The genes are TRBV5-6 and TRBJ2-2; D is unclear. This CDR3 is 14 amino acids long. V shed 7 bases and J shed 4 bases, with 14 bases lying between them. The germline CDR1 and CDR2 sequences are SGHDT and YYEEEE. The CDR3 here is CASHSGQRTGELFF. In nucleotides, the CDR3 is TGTGCCAGCCATTCCGGTCAGCGCACCGGGGAGCTGTTTTTT.

This chain joins TRBV20-1 and TRBJ2-7; 9 bases agree with TRBD1. This CDR3 contains 16 residues. Unmatched junction bases numbered 11, after V lost 0 bases and J lost 5 bases. Germline lookup yields CDR1 DFQATT and CDR2 SNEGSKA (reference sequence). CDR3 sequence (DNA): TGCAGTGCTAGAGATCGGATGGGGACAGGGACGCACGAGCAGTACTTC. This translates into CSARDRMGTGTHEQYF.

This clonotype was found many times. The J gene is TRBJ2-7, the V gene TRBV5-1, with D maybe TRBD2 (5 bases). The CDR3 has 14 residues. Between the trimmed V and J ends, which lost 4 bases and 0 bases, there was a span of 11 bases. Germline lookup yields CDR1 SGHRS and CDR2 YFSETQ. CDR3 sequence: CASSPGLLSYEQYF. The CDR3 nucleotides read TGCGCCAGCAGCCCCGGACTTCTCTCCTACGAGCAGTACTTC.

This clonotype was seen many times. This chain uses TRBV11-1 with TRBJ2-7, with D perhaps TRBD2 (6 bases). Trimming removed 2 bases from V and 4 bases from J, with 15 bases in between. Germline V gives CDR1 SGHAT, CDR2 FQDESV (reference sequence). There are 15 residues in the CDR3. As DNA, the CDR3 is TGTGCCAGCAGCTTACTCGCGGGAATCATGTACGAGCAGTACTTC. Translation: CASSLLAGIMYEQYF.

This clonotype was recorded at least ten times. This chain joins TRBV27 and TRBJ2-1; D not resolved. Per the germline V gene, CDR1 is MNHEY and CDR2 is SMNVEV (reference sequence). The CDR3 totals 14 residues. Trimming cost V 2 bases and J 6 bases, with 11 bases left between them. The CDR3 sequence is CASSLMVGANEQFF. The DNA of the CDR3 is TGTGCCAGCAGTTTAATGGTGGGCGCCAATGAGCAGTTCTTC.

This clonotype was found a few times. V gene TRBV19 combines with J gene TRBJ2-3; a possible D gene is TRBD2 (6 bases). The germline CDR1 and CDR2 sequences are LNHDA and SQIVND (reference sequence). CDR3 length: 16 amino acids. V lost 1 base to trimming and J lost 1 base, with 12 bases between them. CDR3 residues: CASSIVGGTRTDTQYF. The CDR3 bases are TGTGCCAGTAGTATAGTTGGGGGGACCCGCACAGATACGCAGTATTTT.

This clonotype was seen ten or more times. The chain carries TRBV10-3 and TRBJ2-7, with D perhaps matching TRBD1 (5 bases). V was cut by 0 bases and J by 5 bases, with 20 bases left in between. The CDR3 runs to 17 residues. Germline V gene lookup returns CDR1 ENHRY and CDR2 SYGVKD. The CDR3 is CAISESKGQAFGNEQYF. CDR3 in DNA: TGTGCCATCAGTGAGTCTAAGGGGCAGGCCTTTGGGAACGAGCAGTACTTC.